These 2 T cell receptor beta chains share one sample of origin, sequenced in a study of CD4 T cells in relation to SARS-CoV-2 and coronaviruses. Measured with immunoSEQ multiplex PCR; TCRdb has only the in-frame clones, and not every one. Of about 55,000 clones in the sample, 86% were seen once. CD4+ T cells from unexposed donors were obtained before the COVID-19 pandemic (2011-2018). Sequenced sample: memory CD4+ T cells from PBMCs. These TCRs come from a human donor in good health.

The chain uses TRBV6-6 and TRBJ2-1; no reliable D call. CDR1 and CDR2 (germline): MNHNY, SVGAGI (reference sequence). CDR3 length equals 11 residues. V gave up 7 bases and J gave up 11 bases, with 12 bases separating them. CDR3: CASTLLGKQFF. In DNA form, the CDR3 reads TGTGCCAGCACCTTGTTGGGTAAGCAGTTCTTC.

The V and J genes are TRBV9 and TRBJ2-5, with TRBD2 identical over 13 bases. V was clipped by 4 bases and J by 2 bases; unmatched bases: 2. The CDR3 runs to 15 residues. Germline-derived CDR1 and CDR2 are SGDLS and YYNGEE. The DNA of the CDR3 is TGTGCCAGCAGCAAGGGACTAGCGGGACAAGAGACCCAGTACTTC. It specifies CASSKGLAGQETQYF.